This TCR beta chain was sequenced for a study of shared clonotypes between healthy human individuals. Concerning this clone itself: The sample carries other DNA sequences with the same CDR3.

Extraction of genomic DNA in unsorted samples used 100 million or so PBMCs. Assay used: immunoSEQ multiplex PCR; TCRdb lists only in-frame clones, some missing. The table has about 480,000 clones, less than 85% seen once. Sequenced sample: PBMCs. The sequence was obtained from a woman aged 40-49 years in good health. Some clones in this sample may be carry-over from other donors' samples.

Written as DNA, the CDR3 is TGTGCCAGCAGTGAATCACGGAACAATGAGCAGTTCTTC. Amino acid sequence: CASSESRNNEQFF. The V gene is TRBV2, the J gene TRBJ2-1; D unresolved. This CDR3 contains 13 residues. Germline CDR1 is SNHLY and CDR2 is FYNNEI. V was pared by 2 bases and J by 5 bases, with 7 bases between.